This is a list of T cell receptor beta chains from one sample in a study of blood T cell repertoires in COVID-19. Profiling relied on immunoSEQ multiplex PCR, and the TCRdb table lists in-frame clones only, not all of them. The sample holds 300,000 to 350,000 clones, 75% to 90% seen once. The sequenced sample consisted of PBMCs or T cells enriched from blood (not recorded which). The origin of the receptors is a man aged 30-40 years who had recovered from COVID-19. The CDR3 runs from the conserved cysteine through the conserved F or W. A D gene is named only where the DNA matches it firmly. The listing skips clone size in some rows; elsewhere it reads once, few, many or a size class.

size: .
V: TRBV7-2
J: TRBJ2-3
D: TRBD2
CDR3: CASRTRPLASGGRDTQYF
DNA: TGTGCCAGCAGGACCAGGCCCCTGGCTAGCGGGGGCCGGGATACGCAGTATTTT

size: few
V: TRBV18
J: TRBJ1-3
D: .
CDR3: CASSPPAGASRGAIYF
DNA: TGTGCCAGCTCACCACCGGCGGGGGCGAGTCGTGGCGCCATATATTTT

size: .
V: TRBV11-3
J: TRBJ1-2
D: .
CDR3: CASSLVRKGVGSGYTF
DNA: TGTGCCAGCAGCTTAGTCAGGAAGGGGGTTGGAAGCGGCTACACCTTC

size: .
V: TRBV24-1
J: TRBJ2-3
D: TRBD2
CDR3: CATSGRASGSTDTQYF
DNA: TGTGCCACCAGTGGACGAGCTAGCGGATCCACAGATACGCAGTATTTT

size: .
V: TRBV6-1
J: TRBJ1-2
D: .
CDR3: CASSESATHAF
DNA: TGTGCCAGCAGTGAATCTGCGACTCATGCCTTC

size: .
V: TRBV13
J: TRBJ2-5
D: .
CDR3: CASSLGRGETQYF
DNA: TGTGCCAGCAGCTTAGGCAGAGGAGAGACCCAGTACTTC

size: .
V: TRBV18
J: TRBJ1-1
D: .
CDR3: CASSLLAGQNTEAFF
DNA: TGTGCCAGCTCGCTCCTGGCAGGACAGAACACTGAAGCTTTCTTT

size: .
V: TRBV9
J: TRBJ2-3
D: .
CDR3: CASSVAGGGRHTDTQYF
DNA: TGTGCCAGCAGCGTAGCGGGAGGGGGCCGTCACACAGATACGCAGTATTTT

size: .
V: TRBV19
J: TRBJ2-7
D: TRBD2
CDR3: CASSTSGGTGGEQYF
DNA: TGTGCCAGTAGCACTAGCGGGGGAACCGGAGGGGAGCAGTACTTC

size: few
V: TRBV18
J: TRBJ2-5
D: .
CDR3: CASSSGWGGEETQYF
DNA: TGTGCCAGCTCATCAGGCTGGGGGGGCGAGGAGACCCAGTACTTC

size: .
V: TRBV5-1
J: TRBJ2-5
D: TRBD1
CDR3: CASSYGTDETQYF
DNA: TGCGCCAGCAGCTACGGGACAGACGAGACCCAGTACTTC

size: many
V: TRBV7-2
J: TRBJ1-6
D: TRBD1
CDR3: CASSVRGDLNSPLHF
DNA: TGTGCCAGCAGCGTCAGGGGGGACCTTAATTCACCCCTCCACTTT

size: .
V: TRBV7-9
J: TRBJ2-2
D: TRBD1
CDR3: CASSPGTGETGELFF
DNA: TGTGCCAGCAGCCCCGGGACAGGGGAAACCGGGGAGCTGTTTTTT

size: once
V: TRBV6-5
J: TRBJ1-5
D: TRBD1
CDR3: CASRDRQGLQPQHF
DNA: TGTGCCAGCAGGGACCGACAGGGCTTGCAGCCCCAGCATTTT

size: .
V: TRBV12-3/TRBV12-4
J: TRBJ2-5
D: .
CDR3: CASSLSGSETQYF
DNA: TGTGCCAGCAGTTTATCAGGTTCTGAGACCCAGTACTTC

size: .
V: TRBV11-1
J: TRBJ2-7
D: .
CDR3: CASSLGGQSIYEQYF
DNA: TGTGCCAGCAGCTTAGGTGGGCAGAGCATCTACGAGCAGTACTTC

size: .
V: TRBV7-3
J: TRBJ1-2
D: TRBD1
CDR3: CASSAGQGAQGYTF
DNA: TGTGCCAGCAGCGCAGGACAGGGGGCTCAGGGCTACACCTTC

size: .
V: TRBV3-1/TRBV3-2
J: TRBJ1-2
D: .
CDR3: CASSQGRGLGYGYTF
DNA: TGTGCCAGCAGCCAAGGGAGGGGTCTGGGCTATGGCTACACCTTC

size: .
V: TRBV29-1
J: TRBJ1-2
D: .
CDR3: CSVNTGNYDYGYTF
DNA: TGCAGCGTGAATACAGGGAACTACGACTATGGCTACACCTTC

size: .
V: TRBV5-1
J: TRBJ1-1
D: .
CDR3: CASSLVVNTEAFF
DNA: TGCGCCAGCAGCTTGGTAGTGAACACTGAAGCTTTCTTT

size: .
V: TRBV6-5
J: TRBJ1-1
D: TRBD1
CDR3: CASSSPHIQGPEAFF
DNA: TGTGCCAGCAGTTCTCCCCATATACAGGGGCCGGAAGCTTTCTTT

size: .
V: TRBV7-9
J: TRBJ1-4
D: .
CDR3: CASSQTGLNEKLFF
DNA: TGTGCCAGCAGCCAGACAGGTCTTAATGAAAAACTGTTTTTT

size: .
V: TRBV27
J: TRBJ1-1
D: .
CDR3: CASRGGMNTEAFF
DNA: TGTGCCAGCAGGGGAGGGATGAACACTGAAGCTTTCTTT

size: .
V: TRBV3-1/TRBV3-2
J: TRBJ2-7
D: TRBD2
CDR3: CASSQSGGAGYEQYF
DNA: TGTGCCAGCAGCCAAAGCGGGGGGGCGGGTTACGAGCAGTACTTC

size: .
V: TRBV12-3/TRBV12-4
J: TRBJ1-1
D: TRBD1
CDR3: CASSPTGDTEAFF
DNA: TGTGCCAGCAGCCCGACAGGGGACACTGAAGCTTTCTTT

size: .
V: TRBV5-4
J: TRBJ2-2
D: .
CDR3: CASSLPNRANTGELFF
DNA: TGTGCCAGCAGCTTGCCGAACAGGGCGAACACCGGGGAGCTGTTTTTT

size: .
V: TRBV18
J: TRBJ1-3
D: .
CDR3: CASSPPTLGFSGNTIYF
DNA: TGTGCCAGCTCACCACCCACTCTGGGCTTCTCTGGAAACACCATATATTTT

size: .
V: TRBV4-2
J: TRBJ2-1
D: .
CDR3: CASSQDLFNEQFF
DNA: TGTGCCAGCAGCCAAGACCTATTCAATGAGCAGTTCTTC

size: .
V: TRBV27
J: TRBJ2-7
D: .
CDR3: CASSSPLRSSYEQYF
DNA: TGTGCCAGCAGTTCCCCCTTGAGGAGCTCCTACGAGCAGTACTTC

size: .
V: TRBV6-5
J: TRBJ2-2
D: .
CDR3: CASSYDRRLTGELFF
DNA: TGTGCCAGCAGTTATGACAGGCGCCTCACCGGGGAGCTGTTTTTT

size: .
V: TRBV18
J: TRBJ1-6
D: .
CDR3: CASSGERRVTLHF
DNA: TGTGCCAGCTCAGGTGAGCGGCGTGTCACCCTCCACTTT

size: .
V: TRBV4-2
J: TRBJ2-7
D: .
CDR3: CASSQVEGAREQYF
DNA: TGTGCCAGCAGCCAAGTGGAGGGGGCTAGAGAGCAGTACTTC

size: .
V: TRBV15
J: TRBJ2-5
D: TRBD1
CDR3: CATSRVWDSEETQYF
DNA: TGTGCCACCAGCAGAGTTTGGGACAGCGAAGAGACCCAGTACTTC

size: .
V: TRBV12-3/TRBV12-4
J: TRBJ1-2
D: .
CDR3: CASSHRVFRGYTF
DNA: TGTGCCAGCAGTCACCGGGTATTTCGAGGCTACACCTTC

size: .
V: TRBV7-9
J: TRBJ1-3
D: .
CDR3: CASSGLGDTIYF
DNA: TGTGCCAGCAGCGGATTAGGGGACACCATATATTTT

size: .
V: TRBV11-2
J: TRBJ2-7
D: TRBD1
CDR3: CASSLGQGAMREQYF
DNA: TGTGCCAGCAGCTTAGGACAGGGGGCAATGCGGGAGCAGTACTTC

size: .
V: TRBV9
J: TRBJ1-1
D: TRBD1
CDR3: CASSADRMNTEAFF
DNA: TGTGCCAGCAGCGCGGACAGGATGAACACTGAAGCTTTCTTT

size: .
V: TRBV7-2
J: TRBJ2-7
D: TRBD1
CDR3: CASSSDRDPSYEQYF
DNA: TGTGCCAGCAGCTCTGACAGGGACCCCTCCTACGAGCAGTACTTC

size: .
V: TRBV27
J: TRBJ1-1
D: TRBD1
CDR3: CASSFRVTGGNTEAFF
DNA: TGTGCCAGCAGTTTTAGGGTGACAGGGGGCAACACTGAAGCTTTCTTT

size: once
V: TRBV3-1/TRBV3-2
J: TRBJ1-2
D: TRBD1
CDR3: CASSQDWDSYGYTF
DNA: TGTGCCAGCAGCCAAGATTGGGACAGCTATGGCTACACCTTC

size: once
V: TRBV7-8
J: TRBJ1-5
D: TRBD1
CDR3: CASSLDRVAQPQHF
DNA: TGTGCCAGCAGCTTGGACAGGGTTGCGCAGCCCCAGCATTTT